This TCR beta chain was recovered during a study of cytomegalovirus exposure and HLA in healthy donors. Primers for the PCR totalled 60 Vbeta and 13 Jbeta. Clones were sequenced by immunoSEQ multiplex PCR, and TCRdb holds only the in-frame ones, with some missing. The sample records approximately 280,000 clones, approximately 90% being singletons. V lost 4 bases and J 3 bases, leaving 12 bases between the germline ends. The length of the CDR3 is 14 residues. Germline V CDR1 and CDR2: MNHNS, SASEGT. A remark on this clone: The antigen is unknown.

Broader study findings: Looking again later, the authors saw that most CMV-associated TCR beta chains seemed HLA-restricted. There were some public TCRs occurring in many donors, but most TCR sequences were rare. Later work found that TCR association rates differed between HLA loci; DRB1 had the most and HLA-C the fewest.

Material for sequencing was PBMCs. V and J are TRBV6-1 and TRBJ1-1; no clear D gene. The sequence was collected from a woman between 18 and 30 years old in good health and CMV-seronegative. CDR3 sequence: CASSGLLSDTEAFF. The CDR3 DNA sequence: TGTGCCAGCAGTGGTCTTTTATCGGACACTGAAGCTTTCTTT.